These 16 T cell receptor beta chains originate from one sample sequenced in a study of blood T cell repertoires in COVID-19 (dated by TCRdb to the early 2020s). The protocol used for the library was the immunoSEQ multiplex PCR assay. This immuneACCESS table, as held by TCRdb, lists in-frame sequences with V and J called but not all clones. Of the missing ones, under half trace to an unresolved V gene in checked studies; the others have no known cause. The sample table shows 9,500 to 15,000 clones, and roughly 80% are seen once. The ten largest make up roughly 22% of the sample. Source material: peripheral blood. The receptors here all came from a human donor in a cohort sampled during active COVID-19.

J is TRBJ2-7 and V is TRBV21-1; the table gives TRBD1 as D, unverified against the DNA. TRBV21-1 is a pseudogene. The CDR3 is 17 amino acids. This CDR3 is CASSKGKFGTATYEQYF. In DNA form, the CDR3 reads TGTGCCAGCAGCAAAGGAAAATTCGGGACAGCTACCTACGAGCAGTACTTC.

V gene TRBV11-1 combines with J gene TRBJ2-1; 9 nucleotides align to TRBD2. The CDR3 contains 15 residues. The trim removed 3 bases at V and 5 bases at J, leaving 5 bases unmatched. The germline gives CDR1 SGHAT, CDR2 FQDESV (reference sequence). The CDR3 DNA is TGTGCCAGCAGCTTGAGTCTAGCGGGGCACAATGAGCAGTTCTTC. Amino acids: CASSLSLAGHNEQFF.

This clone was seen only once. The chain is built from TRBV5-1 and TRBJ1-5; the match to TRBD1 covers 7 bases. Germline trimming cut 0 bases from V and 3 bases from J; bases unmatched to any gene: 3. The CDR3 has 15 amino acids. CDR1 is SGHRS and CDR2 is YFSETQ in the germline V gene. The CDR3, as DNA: TGCGCCAGCAGCTTGGGACAGGGCGACAATCAGCCCCAGCATTTT. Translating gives CASSLGQGDNQPQHF.

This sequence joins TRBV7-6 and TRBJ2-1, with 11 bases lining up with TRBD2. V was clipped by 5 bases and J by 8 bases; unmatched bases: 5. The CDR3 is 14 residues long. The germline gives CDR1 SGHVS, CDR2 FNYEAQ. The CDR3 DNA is TGTGCCAGCAGCGCCGCTAGCGGGGGGTATGAGCAGTTCTTC. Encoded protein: CASSAASGGYEQFF.

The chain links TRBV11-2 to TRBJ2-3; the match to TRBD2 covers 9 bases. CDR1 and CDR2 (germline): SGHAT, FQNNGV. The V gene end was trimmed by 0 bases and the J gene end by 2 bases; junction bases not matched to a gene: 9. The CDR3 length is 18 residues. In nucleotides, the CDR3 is TGTGCCAGCAGCTTAGATAACTGGCTAGCGGGGACCACAGATACGCAGTATTTT. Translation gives CASSLDNWLAGTTDTQYF.

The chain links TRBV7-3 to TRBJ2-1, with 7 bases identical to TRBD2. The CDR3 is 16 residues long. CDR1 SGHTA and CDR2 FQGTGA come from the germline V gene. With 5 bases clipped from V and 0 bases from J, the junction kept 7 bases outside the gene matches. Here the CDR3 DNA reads TGTGCCAGCAGCCCCGGGGGGAGTAGCTCCTACAATGAGCAGTTCTTC. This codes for CASSPGGSSSYNEQFF.

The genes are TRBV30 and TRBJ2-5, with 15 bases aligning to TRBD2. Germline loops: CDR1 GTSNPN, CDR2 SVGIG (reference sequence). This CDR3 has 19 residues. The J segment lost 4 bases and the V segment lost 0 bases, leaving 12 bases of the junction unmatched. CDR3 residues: CAWSVRTSGGAGLGETQYF. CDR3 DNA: TGTGCCTGGAGTGTCCGGACTAGCGGGGGGGCTGGTTTGGGAGAGACCCAGTACTTC. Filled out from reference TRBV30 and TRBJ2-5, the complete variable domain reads SQTIHQWPATLVQPVGSPLSLECTVEGTSNPNLYWYRQAAGRGLQLLFYSVGIGQISSEVPQNLSASRPQDRQFILSSKKLLLSDSGFYLCAWSVRTSGGAGLGETQYFGPGTRLLVL.

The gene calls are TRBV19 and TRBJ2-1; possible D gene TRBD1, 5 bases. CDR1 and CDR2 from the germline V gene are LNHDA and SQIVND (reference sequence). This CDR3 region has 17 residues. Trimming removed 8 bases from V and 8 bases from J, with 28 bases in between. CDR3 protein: CASSSGPRFWLVDEQFF. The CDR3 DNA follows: TGTGCCAGTTCTTCAGGGCCCCGGTTCTGGTTGGTAGATGAGCAGTTCTTC.

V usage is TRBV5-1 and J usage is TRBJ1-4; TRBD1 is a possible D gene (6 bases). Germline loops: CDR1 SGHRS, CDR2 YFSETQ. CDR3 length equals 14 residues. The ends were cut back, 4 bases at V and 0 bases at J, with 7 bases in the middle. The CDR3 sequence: CASSRTATNEKLFF. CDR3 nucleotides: TGCGCCAGCAGCAGGACAGCAACTAATGAAAAACTGTTTTTT.

The CDR3 reads CASSPAGTGPEQYF. The CDR3 DNA reads as TGTGCCAGCTCACCGGCCGGGACAGGGCCCGAGCAGTACTTC. The chain carries TRBV18 and TRBJ2-7, with 9 positions matching TRBD1. Germline loops: CDR1 KGHSH, CDR2 LQKENI. V dropped 3 bases and J dropped 6; count of bases not matched to a gene: 6. The CDR3 loop spans 14 amino acids.

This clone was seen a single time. Written as DNA, the CDR3 is TGCGCCAGCAGCGTAGCGGGACAATCCGAGCAGTACTTC. Translating it yields CASSVAGQSEQYF. J is TRBJ2-7 and V is TRBV5-1; 8 positions agree with TRBD2. V lost 4 bases and J lost 6; bases outside the gene matches: 6. The length of the CDR3 is 13 residues. Germline CDR1 SGHRS, CDR2 YFSETQ.

The CDR3 region is CASSLSRGTETQYF. The CDR3 region has the DNA TGTGCCAGCAGTTTATCCCGGGGTACGGAGACCCAGTACTTC. The V and J genes are TRBV27 and TRBJ2-5, with D tentatively TRBD2 (5 bases). This CDR3 comprises 14 residues. Trimming took off 0 bases at V and 5 bases at J, with 10 bases between the two ends. The germline gives CDR1 MNHEY, CDR2 SMNVEV (reference sequence).

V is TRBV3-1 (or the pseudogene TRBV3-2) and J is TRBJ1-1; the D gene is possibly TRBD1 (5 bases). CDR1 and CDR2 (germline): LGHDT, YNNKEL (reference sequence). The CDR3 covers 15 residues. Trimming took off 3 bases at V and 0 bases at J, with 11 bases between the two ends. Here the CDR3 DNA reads TGTGCCAGCAGCCATGGGGCCGTTTTGAACACTGAAGCTTTCTTT. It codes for CASSHGAVLNTEAFF.

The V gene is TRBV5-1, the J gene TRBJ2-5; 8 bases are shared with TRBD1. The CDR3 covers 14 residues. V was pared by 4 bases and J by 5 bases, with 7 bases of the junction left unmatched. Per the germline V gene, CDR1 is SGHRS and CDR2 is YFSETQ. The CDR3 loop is CASSRGQGWETQYF. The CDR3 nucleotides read TGCGCCAGCAGCCGCGGACAGGGTTGGGAGACCCAGTACTTC. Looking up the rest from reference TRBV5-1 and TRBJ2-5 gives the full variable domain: KAGVTQTPRYLIKTRGQQVTLSCSPISGHRSVSWYQQTPGQGLQFLFEYFSETQRNKGNFPGRFSGRQFSNSRSEMNVSTLELGDSALYLCASSRGQGWETQYFGPGTRLLVL.

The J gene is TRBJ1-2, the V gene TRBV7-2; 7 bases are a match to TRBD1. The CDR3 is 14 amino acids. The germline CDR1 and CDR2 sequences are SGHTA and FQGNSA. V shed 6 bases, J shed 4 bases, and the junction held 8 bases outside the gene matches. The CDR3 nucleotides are TGTGCCAGCAGGACCCAGACAGGGCCCTATGGCTACACCTTC. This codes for CASRTQTGPYGYTF.

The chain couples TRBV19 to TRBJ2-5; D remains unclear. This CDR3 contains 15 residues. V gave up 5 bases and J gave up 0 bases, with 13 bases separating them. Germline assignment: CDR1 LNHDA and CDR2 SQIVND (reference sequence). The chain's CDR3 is CASSPSTVHQETQYF. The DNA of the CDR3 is TGTGCCAGTAGTCCCTCCACAGTACACCAAGAGACCCAGTACTTC. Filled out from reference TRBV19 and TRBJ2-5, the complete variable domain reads DGGITQSPKYLFRKEGQNVTLSCEQNLNHDAMYWYRQDPGQGLRLIYYSQIVNDFQKGDIAEGYSVSREKKESFPLTVTSAQKNPTAFYLCASSPSTVHQETQYFGPGTRLLVL.